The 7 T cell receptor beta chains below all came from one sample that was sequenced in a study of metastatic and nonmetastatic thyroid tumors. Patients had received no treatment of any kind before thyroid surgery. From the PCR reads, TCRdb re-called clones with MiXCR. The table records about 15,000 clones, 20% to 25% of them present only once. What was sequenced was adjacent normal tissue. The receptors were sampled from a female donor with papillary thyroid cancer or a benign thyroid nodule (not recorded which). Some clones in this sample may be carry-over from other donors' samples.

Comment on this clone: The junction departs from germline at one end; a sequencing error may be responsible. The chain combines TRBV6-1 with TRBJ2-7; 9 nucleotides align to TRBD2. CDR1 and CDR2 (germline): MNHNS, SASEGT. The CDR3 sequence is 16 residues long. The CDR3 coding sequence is TGTGCCAGCAGTGAAGCAAGCGGGGGGCTTTCCTATGAGCAGTACTTC. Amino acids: CASSEASGGLSYEQYF.

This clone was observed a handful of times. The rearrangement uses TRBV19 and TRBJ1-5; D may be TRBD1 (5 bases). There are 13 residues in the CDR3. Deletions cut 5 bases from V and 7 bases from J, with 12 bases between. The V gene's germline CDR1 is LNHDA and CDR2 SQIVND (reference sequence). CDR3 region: CASSSSGRQPQHF. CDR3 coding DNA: TGTGCCAGTAGTTCCTCAGGGAGGCAGCCCCAGCATTTT.

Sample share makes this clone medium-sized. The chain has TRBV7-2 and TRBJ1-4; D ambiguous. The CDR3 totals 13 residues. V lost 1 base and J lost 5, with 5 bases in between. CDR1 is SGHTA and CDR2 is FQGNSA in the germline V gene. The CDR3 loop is CASSLELNEKLFF. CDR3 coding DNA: TGTGCCAGCAGCTTAGAGCTGAATGAAAAACTGTTTTTT.

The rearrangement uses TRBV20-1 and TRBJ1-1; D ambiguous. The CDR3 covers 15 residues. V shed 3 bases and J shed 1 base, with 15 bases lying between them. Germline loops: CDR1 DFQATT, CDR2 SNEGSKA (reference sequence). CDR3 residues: CSASPPKFENTEAFF. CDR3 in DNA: TGCAGTGCTAGCCCTCCAAAATTCGAGAACACTGAAGCTTTCTTT.

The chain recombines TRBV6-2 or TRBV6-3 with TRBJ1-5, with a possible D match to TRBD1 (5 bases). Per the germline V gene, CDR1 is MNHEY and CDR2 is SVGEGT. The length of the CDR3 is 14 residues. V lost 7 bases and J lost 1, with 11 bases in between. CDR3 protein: CASIGAGSNQPQHF. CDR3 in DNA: TGTGCCAGCATAGGGGCAGGGAGCAATCAGCCCCAGCATTTT.

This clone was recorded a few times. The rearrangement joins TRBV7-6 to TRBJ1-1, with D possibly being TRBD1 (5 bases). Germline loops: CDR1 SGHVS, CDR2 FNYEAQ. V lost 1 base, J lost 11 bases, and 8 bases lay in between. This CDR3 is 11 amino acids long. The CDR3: CASSLGDGAFF. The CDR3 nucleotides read TGTGCCAGCAGCTTAGGGGACGGCGCTTTCTTT. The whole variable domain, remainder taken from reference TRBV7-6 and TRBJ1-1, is GAGVSQSPRYKVTKRGQDVALRCDPISGHVSLYWYRQALGQGPEFLTYFNYEAQQDKSGLPNDRFSAERPEGSISTLTIQRTEQRDSAMYRCASSLGDGAFFGQGTRLTVV.

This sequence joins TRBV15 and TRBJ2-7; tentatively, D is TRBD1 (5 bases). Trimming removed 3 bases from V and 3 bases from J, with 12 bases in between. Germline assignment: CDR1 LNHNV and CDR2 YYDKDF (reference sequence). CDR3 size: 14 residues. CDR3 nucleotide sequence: TGTGCCACCAGCAGTGGGCAGGGTGACTACGAGCAGTACTTC. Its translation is CATSSGQGDYEQYF.